A selection of T cell receptor beta chains follows, all from one sample in a study of control samples from healthy donors and cancer patients. Clones were sequenced by immunoSEQ multiplex PCR, and TCRdb holds only the in-frame ones, with some missing. This table has about 130,000 clones, around nine tenths appearing once. The material sequenced was blood. The receptors shown here come from a man aged 40-55 years in good health. Each CDR3 is given without its conserved first and last residue. The order of the fields is clone size, J gene, V gene, CDR3 protein. Expanded clones get a size class; other rows say once, few or many, or leave the size out.

clone_size: NA
j_call: TRBJ1-2
v_call: TRBV6-1
cdr3_aa: ASSEGPERLLYGYT

clone_size: NA
j_call: TRBJ1-6
v_call: TRBV5-1
cdr3_aa: ASSLGGISYSPLH

clone_size: NA
j_call: TRBJ2-2
v_call: TRBV18
cdr3_aa: ASSPILDTGELF

clone_size: NA
j_call: TRBJ2-2
v_call: TRBV6-5
cdr3_aa: ASSYRAGGDGELF

clone_size: NA
j_call: TRBJ1-1
v_call: TRBV7-2
cdr3_aa: ASSILQGNTEAF

clone_size: NA
j_call: TRBJ2-7
v_call: TRBV6-4
cdr3_aa: ASSAEGWGYEQY

clone_size: NA
j_call: TRBJ1-1
v_call: TRBV9
cdr3_aa: ASSPSGTGLLNTEAF

clone_size: once
j_call: TRBJ2-1
v_call: TRBV24-1
cdr3_aa: ATSDPLLAGGPMGSYNEQF

clone_size: once
j_call: TRBJ2-1
v_call: TRBV30
cdr3_aa: AFLGVAGYNEQF

clone_size: NA
j_call: TRBJ1-1
v_call: TRBV4-1
cdr3_aa: ASSQSRGGTEAF

clone_size: NA
j_call: TRBJ1-1
v_call: TRBV6-6
cdr3_aa: ASSYWGVGDTEAF

clone_size: NA
j_call: TRBJ1-1
v_call: TRBV5-1
cdr3_aa: ASSPQGIGGMNTEAF

clone_size: NA
j_call: TRBJ1-6
v_call: TRBV7-8
cdr3_aa: ASSLTGSNSPLH

clone_size: few
j_call: TRBJ1-1
v_call: TRBV5-1
cdr3_aa: ASSLDGNMNTEAF

clone_size: NA
j_call: TRBJ1-1
v_call: TRBV7-3
cdr3_aa: ASSPIGAGDVNTEAF

clone_size: NA
j_call: TRBJ2-1
v_call: TRBV6-2/TRBV6-3
cdr3_aa: ASSYKYYSLSSYNEQF

clone_size: NA
j_call: TRBJ2-1
v_call: TRBV7-6
cdr3_aa: ASSSPSSSYNEQF

clone_size: NA
j_call: TRBJ2-1
v_call: TRBV10-1
cdr3_aa: ASSEFPTGGSYNEQF

clone_size: NA
j_call: TRBJ1-5
v_call: TRBV29-1
cdr3_aa: SVNTAGDSNQPQH

clone_size: NA
j_call: TRBJ2-3
v_call: TRBV5-6
cdr3_aa: ASSRDSTDTQY

clone_size: NA
j_call: TRBJ2-6
v_call: TRBV9
cdr3_aa: ASSASGTGTSGANVLT

clone_size: NA
j_call: TRBJ2-3
v_call: TRBV11-3
cdr3_aa: ASSLGLGVDTDTQY

clone_size: once
j_call: TRBJ1-3
v_call: TRBV19
cdr3_aa: ARSPDERQGPGTIY

clone_size: few
j_call: TRBJ1-3
v_call: TRBV30
cdr3_aa: AWSVTSGFSGNTIY

clone_size: NA
j_call: TRBJ1-4
v_call: TRBV6-5
cdr3_aa: ATGAGATNEKLF

clone_size: few
j_call: TRBJ1-1
v_call: TRBV27
cdr3_aa: ASSLRGGDTEAF

clone_size: NA
j_call: TRBJ1-5
v_call: TRBV7-2
cdr3_aa: ASSLARQSQH

clone_size: NA
j_call: TRBJ2-7
v_call: TRBV2
cdr3_aa: ASRGEGSYEQY

clone_size: NA
j_call: TRBJ1-1
v_call: TRBV19
cdr3_aa: ASSIRDGTGSEAF

clone_size: few
j_call: TRBJ2-2
v_call: TRBV6-5
cdr3_aa: ASTSGSNTGELF

clone_size: NA
j_call: TRBJ1-5
v_call: TRBV19
cdr3_aa: ASRDRYNQPQH

clone_size: NA
j_call: TRBJ2-7
v_call: TRBV29-1
cdr3_aa: SVEEGSYEQY

clone_size: NA
j_call: TRBJ1-1
v_call: TRBV7-9
cdr3_aa: ASSLARRQNTEAF

clone_size: NA
j_call: TRBJ2-5
v_call: TRBV19
cdr3_aa: ASSGRFETQY

clone_size: NA
j_call: TRBJ2-5
v_call: TRBV6-5
cdr3_aa: ASSYSDLQETQY

clone_size: NA
j_call: TRBJ1-2
v_call: TRBV11-2
cdr3_aa: ASSLDQYGRWGYT

clone_size: NA
j_call: TRBJ1-2
v_call: TRBV2
cdr3_aa: ASSVTGGRYT

clone_size: NA
j_call: TRBJ2-7
v_call: TRBV5-6
cdr3_aa: ASSLAPGTTYEQY

clone_size: NA
j_call: TRBJ1-4
v_call: TRBV18
cdr3_aa: ASSRRATTNNNEKLF

clone_size: NA
j_call: TRBJ1-6
v_call: TRBV28
cdr3_aa: ASSTISPPDSSYNSPLH